These 13 T cell receptor beta chains came from one sample sequenced in a study of identical twins. MiXCR, run by TCRdb on the 5' RACE reads, gives a single entry per CDR3 protein. The table records 450,000 or so distinct CDR3 sequences, 13% to 15% of them present only once. These data also formed part of another study, on yellow fever vaccine responses in identical twins.

The material sequenced was CD4+ T cells sorted from blood. Receptors were obtained from a woman between 18 and 29 years old in good health.

In this sample, this clonotype turned up a few times. This chain connects TRBV4-3 to TRBJ2-3, with 10 bases fitting TRBD2. Per the germline V gene, CDR1 is LGHNA and CDR2 is YSLEER. V shed 2 bases and J 4 bases; nucleotides not matched to a gene: 3. This CDR3 has 15 residues. CDR3 amino acids: CASSQLAGAPDTQYF. The CDR3 region has the DNA TGCGCCAGCAGCCAACTAGCGGGAGCCCCAGATACGCAGTATTTT.

The chain couples TRBV11-3 to TRBJ2-7; perhaps TRBD2 as D (5 bases). Germline V gene data show CDR1 as SGHNT and CDR2 as YENEEA. Trimming left V 6 bases short and J 3 bases short, with 18 bases between. The CDR3 is 15 residues long. CDR3 sequence reads: CASRPHYPGYYEQYF. In DNA, the CDR3 is TGTGCCAGCAGGCCTCATTATCCGGGGTACTACGAGCAGTACTTC.

Only a few counts were recorded for this clonotype. This rearrangement joins TRBV7-6 to TRBJ2-5; TRBD1 might be the D (5 bases). This CDR3 region has 15 residues. V gave up 2 bases and J gave up 2 bases, with 12 bases separating them. Germline CDR1 is SGHVS and CDR2 is FNYEAQ. The CDR3 protein is CASSLFQGAQETQYF. In nucleotides, the CDR3 is TGTGCCAGCAGCTTATTCCAGGGCGCACAAGAGACCCAGTACTTC.

The chain is built from TRBV12-3 or TRBV12-4 and TRBJ2-3; 12 bases are shared with TRBD2. CDR3 length: 17 amino acids. Trimming removed 3 bases from V and 1 base from J; junction bases left unmatched: 5. The CDR3, as DNA: TGTGCCAGCAGTTTGAGACTAGCGGGGGTAGGCACAGATACGCAGTATTTT. It is translated as CASSLRLAGVGTDTQYF.

This clonotype was counted a few times. As DNA, the CDR3 is TGTGCCACCAGCAGAGAAGGTGGGAGACCCTATAGCAATCAGCCCCAGCATTTT. Its protein product is CATSREGGRPYSNQPQHF. The chain has TRBV15 and TRBJ1-5, with D uncertain. The CDR3 runs 18 residues. The germline V gene encodes CDR1 LNHNV and CDR2 YYDKDF (reference sequence). V gave up 0 bases and J gave up 0 bases, with 15 bases separating them.

Ten or more counts support this clonotype. The rearrangement uses TRBV12-3 or TRBV12-4 and TRBJ2-3; 7 bases fit TRBD2. V was pared by 5 bases and J by 2 bases, with 10 bases of the junction left unmatched. There are 16 residues in the CDR3. The CDR3: CASSLASGLTTDTQYF. Written as DNA, the CDR3 is TGTGCCAGCAGTCTCGCCTCGGGACTAACCACAGATACGCAGTATTTT.

This clonotype occurred many times. The rearrangement links TRBV19 to TRBJ2-2; perhaps D is TRBD1 or TRBD2 (5 bases each). V was shortened by 4 bases and J by 5 bases, with 14 bases between the two germline ends. Germline loops: CDR1 LNHDA, CDR2 SQIVND (reference sequence). This CDR3 comprises 15 residues. CDR3 amino acids: CASSRGDRRTGELFF. Written as DNA, the CDR3 is TGTGCCAGTAGTAGAGGGGATCGGAGGACCGGGGAGCTGTTTTTT.

This clonotype was observed at least ten times. The chain is built from TRBV29-1 and TRBJ2-7, with D unclear. V lost 6 bases and J lost 1, with 10 bases in between. The length of the CDR3 is 12 residues. Germline loops: CDR1 SQVTM, CDR2 ANQGSEA. In nucleotides, the CDR3 is TGCAGCGTCACCGGCCTTTCCTACGAGCAGTACTTC. This gives the protein CSVTGLSYEQYF.

The rearrangement uses TRBV30 and TRBJ1-1; weak D call: TRBD1 (5 bases). The ends were cut back, 4 bases at V and 6 bases at J, with 9 bases in the middle. The V gene's germline CDR1 is GTSNPN and CDR2 SVGIG (reference sequence). The CDR3 loop spans 11 amino acids. The CDR3 region has the DNA TGTGCCTGGACGGGGCGCGCTGAAGCTTTCTTT. Translation gives CAWTGRAEAFF.

V and J are TRBV24-1 and TRBJ2-3; TRBD2 matches at 10 bases. Germline V lookup: CDR1 KGHDR, CDR2 SFDVKD. J was trimmed by 6 bases and V by 3 bases; bases with no gene match: 11. This CDR3 has 17 amino acids. The DNA for the CDR3 is TGTGCCACCAGTGATCCACCCAGCGGGAGGGCCCCCGATACGCAGTATTTT. Amino acid sequence: CATSDPPSGRAPDTQYF.

The CDR3 sequence: CASSYDGEQFF. The CDR3 bases are TGTGCCAGCAGCTACGACGGAGAGCAGTTCTTC. The V and J genes are TRBV7-2 and TRBJ2-1; D is undetermined. The CDR3 consists of 11 residues. The germline V gene has CDR1 SGHTA and CDR2 FQGNSA. Deletions cut 4 bases from V and 10 bases from J, with 8 bases between. Full variable domain (remainder filled in from reference TRBV7-2 and TRBJ2-1): GAGVSQSPSNKVTEKGKDVELRCDPISGHTALYWYRQSLGQGLEFLIYFQGNSAPDKSGLPSDRFSAERTGGSVSTLTIQRTQQEDSAVYLCASSYDGEQFFGPGTRLTVL.

The V call is TRBV11-2, the J call TRBJ1-2; no clear D. CDR3 size: 14 residues. Per the germline V gene, CDR1 is SGHAT and CDR2 is FQNNGV. Trimming left V 0 bases short and J 5 bases short, with 10 bases between. The CDR3 region is CASSLEEGPYGYTF. The CDR3 nucleotides read TGTGCCAGCAGCTTAGAGGAGGGCCCGTATGGCTACACCTTC.

This clonotype showed up many times. The chain carries TRBV29-1 and TRBJ2-5; D might be TRBD1 (8 bases). Trimming removed 5 bases from V and 4 bases from J, with 14 bases in between. The germline CDR1 and CDR2 sequences are SQVTM and ANQGSEA. The CDR3 is 13 residues long. CDR3 nucleotides: TGCAGCGTTTCCAACAGGGGGGGAGAGACCCAGTACTTC. Residues: CSVSNRGGETQYF.